Listed below are T cell receptor beta chains from one sample, sequenced in a study of blood T cell repertoires in COVID-19. Clones were read by immunoSEQ multiplex PCR, and TCRdb kept only the in-frame ones, dropping some. This table holds about 99,000 clones, roughly 90% found once. The sequenced sample was peripheral blood. Receptors originate from a human donor in a cohort sampled during active COVID-19. Each CDR3 is given with its conserved first and last residue. The order of the fields is clone size, D gene, J gene, V gene, CDR3 DNA, CDR3 protein. The D gene is left open where the match is weak. Rows give clone size only sometimes, using once, few, many, or a class for an expanded clone.

clone size: NA; D gene: NA; J gene: TRBJ2-7; V gene: TRBV25-1; CDR3 DNA: TGTGCCAGCAGGCGTAACTACGAGCAGTACTTC; CDR3 protein: CASRRNYEQYF
clone size: NA; D gene: NA; J gene: TRBJ2-7; V gene: TRBV5-1; CDR3 DNA: TGCGCCAGCAGCTTACAGGGTGAAGAGCAGTACTTC; CDR3 protein: CASSLQGEEQYF
clone size: NA; D gene: TRBD1; J gene: TRBJ1-1; V gene: TRBV18; CDR3 DNA: TGTGCCAGCTCACCGACAGGGAAGGGTAAAGCTTTCTTT; CDR3 protein: CASSPTGKGKAFF
clone size: few; D gene: TRBD1; J gene: TRBJ1-6; V gene: TRBV10-1; CDR3 DNA: TGCGCCAGCATAAATCCGGGACAGCCATCCTACTATAATTCACCCCTCCACTTT; CDR3 protein: CASINPGQPSYYNSPLHF
clone size: NA; D gene: TRBD1; J gene: TRBJ1-1; V gene: TRBV6-5; CDR3 DNA: TGTGCCACCAAATACAGGGGGGACACTGAAGCTTTCTTT; CDR3 protein: CATKYRGDTEAFF
clone size: NA; D gene: TRBD1; J gene: TRBJ2-3; V gene: TRBV5-1; CDR3 DNA: TGCGCCAGCAGCTCGGGACAGCTCTATACAGATACGCAGTATTTT; CDR3 protein: CASSSGQLYTDTQYF
clone size: once; D gene: NA; J gene: TRBJ2-1; V gene: TRBV19; CDR3 DNA: TGTGCCAGTAGTTCTACGTACAATGAGCAGTTCTTC; CDR3 protein: CASSSTYNEQFF
clone size: NA; D gene: TRBD2; J gene: TRBJ2-2; V gene: TRBV29-1; CDR3 DNA: TGCAGCGTTGAAGATCCGCGGAGCGGGAGTGTTTCGGGAACCGGGGAGCTGTTTTTT; CDR3 protein: CSVEDPRSGSVSGTGELFF
clone size: NA; D gene: NA; J gene: TRBJ2-7; V gene: TRBV6-2/TRBV6-3; CDR3 DNA: TGTGCCAGCAGTTACCCCATCGGGGTTCCGGTCGCCTACGAGCAGTACTTC; CDR3 protein: CASSYPIGVPVAYEQYF
clone size: NA; D gene: TRBD1; J gene: TRBJ2-7; V gene: TRBV6-6; CDR3 DNA: TGTGCCAGCAGTGTGACAGGGAATATCTACGAGCAGTACTTC; CDR3 protein: CASSVTGNIYEQYF
clone size: NA; D gene: NA; J gene: TRBJ1-4; V gene: TRBV9; CDR3 DNA: TGTGCCAGCAGCCCGTCGACAATCCCTAATGAAAAACTGTTTTTT; CDR3 protein: CASSPSTIPNEKLFF
clone size: NA; D gene: TRBD2; J gene: TRBJ2-1; V gene: TRBV7-6; CDR3 DNA: TGTGCCAGCAGCTTCCAAAGACTAGCGGGAGGGCCTGGCAATGAGCAGTTCTTC; CDR3 protein: CASSFQRLAGGPGNEQFF
clone size: NA; D gene: TRBD1; J gene: TRBJ1-6; V gene: TRBV19; CDR3 DNA: TGTGCCAGTATAACTCAGGGACAGCGAGTTTATTATAGCTCCTATAATTCACCCCTCCACTTT; CDR3 protein: CASITQGQRVYYSSYNSPLHF
clone size: NA; D gene: TRBD1; J gene: TRBJ2-7; V gene: TRBV6-5; CDR3 DNA: TGTGCCAGCACGGACAGGGGCCACGAGCAGTACTTC; CDR3 protein: CASTDRGHEQYF
clone size: NA; D gene: TRBD1; J gene: TRBJ2-1; V gene: TRBV11-3; CDR3 DNA: TGTGCCAGCAGCTTCGAGGGACAGAAGAGTTACAATGAGCAGTTCTTC; CDR3 protein: CASSFEGQKSYNEQFF
clone size: NA; D gene: NA; J gene: TRBJ1-5; V gene: TRBV7-2; CDR3 DNA: TGTGCCAGCAGCCCTAACACGGGACTCGTCCGGGGTCAGCCCCAGCATTTT; CDR3 protein: CASSPNTGLVRGQPQHF
clone size: NA; D gene: TRBD1; J gene: TRBJ1-2; V gene: TRBV4-2; CDR3 DNA: TGTGCCAGCAGCCGGACAGGGGTGGACTCAAACTATGGCTACACCTTC; CDR3 protein: CASSRTGVDSNYGYTF
clone size: few; D gene: NA; J gene: TRBJ2-7; V gene: TRBV14; CDR3 DNA: TGTGCCAGCAGCCAAGAGGCAAAGCGACGCTACGAGCAGTACTTC; CDR3 protein: CASSQEAKRRYEQYF
clone size: few; D gene: NA; J gene: TRBJ1-2; V gene: TRBV7-2; CDR3 DNA: TGTGCCAGCAGTCCGGACAGAGCTAACTATGGCTACACCTTC; CDR3 protein: CASSPDRANYGYTF
clone size: once; D gene: TRBD2; J gene: TRBJ2-1; V gene: TRBV19; CDR3 DNA: TGTGCCAGTAGTCTAATGACTAGCGGGGTGTACAATGAGCAGTTCTTC; CDR3 protein: CASSLMTSGVYNEQFF
clone size: once; D gene: TRBD1; J gene: TRBJ2-2; V gene: TRBV7-9; CDR3 DNA: TGTGCCAGCAGCCCCGTTCCCCGGGACAGTAGTAGTCTGTTTTTT; CDR3 protein: CASSPVPRDSSSLFF
clone size: NA; D gene: NA; J gene: TRBJ1-1; V gene: TRBV7-6; CDR3 DNA: TGTGCCAGCAGCTCCTCGTACCGACAAGGGAACACTGAAGCTTTCTTT; CDR3 protein: CASSSSYRQGNTEAFF
clone size: NA; D gene: TRBD1; J gene: TRBJ2-7; V gene: TRBV20-1; CDR3 DNA: TGCAGTGCCGGGACAGGCTACGAGCAGTACTTC; CDR3 protein: CSAGTGYEQYF
clone size: NA; D gene: NA; J gene: TRBJ2-5; V gene: TRBV6-1; CDR3 DNA: TGTGCCAGCAGTGAAGCAGTTGGCGGCAGCGGGCAAGAGACCCAGTACTTC; CDR3 protein: CASSEAVGGSGQETQYF
clone size: NA; D gene: TRBD1; J gene: TRBJ1-2; V gene: TRBV12-3/TRBV12-4; CDR3 DNA: TGTGCCAGCAGGGACAGGGGGCTAAATGGCTACACCTTC; CDR3 protein: CASRDRGLNGYTF
clone size: NA; D gene: NA; J gene: TRBJ1-5; V gene: TRBV2; CDR3 DNA: TGTGCCAGCAGTGTAGTGGCGGAACGTCAGCCCCAGCATTTT; CDR3 protein: CASSVVAERQPQHF
clone size: NA; D gene: NA; J gene: TRBJ1-5; V gene: TRBV19; CDR3 DNA: TGTGCCAGTAGTACAGGCGGGGGAAGTCAGCCCCAGCATTTT; CDR3 protein: CASSTGGGSQPQHF
clone size: once; D gene: NA; J gene: TRBJ2-1; V gene: TRBV6-6; CDR3 DNA: TGTGCCAGCAGTTACTCATCGAGGAATGAGCAGTTCTTC; CDR3 protein: CASSYSSRNEQFF
clone size: NA; D gene: TRBD2; J gene: TRBJ2-3; V gene: TRBV20-1; CDR3 DNA: TGCAGTGCTAGTGACCCTAGCGGGGGGACTCTAACAAGCACAGATACGCAGTATTTT; CDR3 protein: CSASDPSGGTLTSTDTQYF